Listed below are T cell receptor beta chains from one sample, sequenced in a study of shared clonotypes between healthy human individuals. Profiled with immunoSEQ multiplex PCR; TCRdb holds only in-frame clones, not every one. The data show hundreds of thousands of clones, approximately 96% seen once. Sequencing input: naive CD8+ T cells sorted from blood. The receptor set was obtained from a woman between 25 and 40 years old in good health. The CDR3 runs from the conserved cysteine through the conserved F or W. Fields, in order: CDR3 protein, CDR3 DNA, clone size, D gene, J gene, V gene. D genes are given only for firm matches. Some rows have no size entry. The others give once, few or many, or a class for an expanded clone.

CASSSPPTQYF	TGTGCCAGCAGCTCGCCGCCTACGCAGTATTTT	NA	NA	TRBJ2-3	TRBV7-9
CASSLSLGQAGYEQYF	TGTGCCAGCAGCTTAAGTCTCGGGCAGGCGGGCTACGAGCAGTACTTC	NA	NA	TRBJ2-7	TRBV7-9
CASTRTGGSYEQYF	TGTGCCAGCACCCGGACAGGGGGCTCCTACGAGCAGTACTTC	NA	TRBD1	TRBJ2-7	TRBV27
CASSSTTYQETQYF	TGTGCCAGCAGCTCCACAACCTACCAAGAGACCCAGTACTTC	NA	NA	TRBJ2-5	TRBV7-9
CASSRLGEQFF	TGTGCCAGCAGCCGACTCGGTGAGCAGTTCTTC	NA	NA	TRBJ2-1	TRBV11-2
CASSLGGSYNEQFF	TGTGCCAGCAGCTTGGGCGGGAGCTACAATGAGCAGTTCTTC	NA	TRBD2	TRBJ2-1	TRBV5-6
CASSQEGIAGAREQFF	TGCGCCAGCAGCCAAGAGGGGATAGCGGGTGCACGAGAGCAGTTCTTC	once	TRBD2	TRBJ2-1	TRBV4-1
CASSLFPTDTQYF	TGTGCCAGCAGTTTATTCCCCACAGATACGCAGTATTTT	NA	NA	TRBJ2-3	TRBV28
CASSGSGSNEQYF	TGTGCCAGCTCGGGTAGCGGGAGTAACGAGCAGTACTTC	NA	TRBD2	TRBJ2-7	TRBV27
CASSYSTGLATYEQYF	TGTGCCAGCAGTTACTCTACAGGACTAGCGACCTACGAGCAGTACTTC	NA	TRBD2	TRBJ2-7	TRBV6-5
CASSLVAVSYEQYF	TGTGCCAGCAGCTTAGTAGCGGTTTCCTACGAGCAGTACTTC	NA	NA	TRBJ2-7	TRBV11-2
CASSLKGQGATEAFF	TGCGCCAGCAGCTTGAAAGGACAGGGGGCCACTGAAGCTTTCTTT	once	TRBD1	TRBJ1-1	TRBV5-1
CASSEGDMIYEQYF	TGTGCCAGCAGTGAAGGAGATATGATCTACGAGCAGTACTTC	once	NA	TRBJ2-7	TRBV6-1
CASRWTSGSGYNEQFF	TGTGCCAGCAGGTGGACTAGCGGGAGTGGGTACAATGAGCAGTTCTTC	once	TRBD2	TRBJ2-1	TRBV7-9
CASSPGGLAGDTQYF	TGTGCCAGCAGCCCGGGGGGACTAGCGGGGGATACGCAGTATTTT	NA	TRBD2	TRBJ2-3	TRBV6-5
CASSRQGHEQFF	TGTGCCAGCAGCCGACAGGGACATGAGCAGTTCTTC	NA	TRBD1	TRBJ2-1	TRBV11-1
CATRGRRNTEAFF	TGTGCCACCAGGGGTCGGAGGAACACTGAAGCTTTCTTT	NA	NA	TRBJ1-1	TRBV19
CASSLWTNQPQHF	TGTGCCAGCAGTTTATGGACGAATCAGCCCCAGCATTTT	NA	NA	TRBJ1-5	TRBV28
CASSLGTGTYEQYF	TGTGCCAGCAGCTTAGGGACAGGGACCTACGAGCAGTACTTC	few	TRBD1	TRBJ2-7	TRBV7-9
CSAGGPEQYF	TGCAGTGCTGGGGGTCCGGAGCAGTACTTC	NA	NA	TRBJ2-7	TRBV20-1
CASSLGTSVQYF	TGTGCCAGCAGCTTGGGGACTAGCGTGCAGTACTTC	NA	TRBD2	TRBJ2-7	TRBV5-4
CAGGLAGYNEQFF	TGTGCCGGAGGACTAGCGGGGTACAATGAGCAGTTCTTC	NA	TRBD2	TRBJ2-1	TRBV2
CASSATGQGENTIYF	TGTGCCAGCAGTGCTACAGGACAGGGTGAAAACACCATATATTTT	NA	TRBD1	TRBJ1-3	TRBV2
CASSSQLAGHTDTQYF	TGTGCCAGCAGCTCCCAACTAGCGGGGCACACAGATACGCAGTATTTT	NA	TRBD2	TRBJ2-3	TRBV7-9
CASSWTSADNEQFF	TGTGCCAGCAGCTGGACTAGCGCTGACAATGAGCAGTTCTTC	NA	TRBD2	TRBJ2-1	TRBV28
CSAQLEETQYF	TGCAGTGCGCAACTGGAGGAGACCCAGTACTTC	NA	NA	TRBJ2-5	TRBV20-1
CASSLSQVSYNEQFF	TGCGCCAGCAGCTTGTCACAGGTCTCCTACAATGAGCAGTTCTTC	NA	NA	TRBJ2-1	TRBV5-1
CASSRPSTDTQYF	TGTGCCAGCAGCCGCCCGAGCACAGATACGCAGTATTTT	NA	NA	TRBJ2-3	TRBV28
CASSFIFRLHNEQFF	TGCGCCAGCAGCTTTATCTTCCGCCTTCACAATGAGCAGTTCTTC	NA	NA	TRBJ2-1	TRBV5-1
CASSQGGGATDTQYF	TGTGCCAGCAGCCAAGGTGGGGGGGCTACAGATACGCAGTATTTT	NA	NA	TRBJ2-3	TRBV4-2
CAISDPASGSYEQYF	TGTGCCATCAGTGATCCGGCTAGCGGGAGTTACGAGCAGTACTTC	NA	TRBD2	TRBJ2-7	TRBV10-3
CASSPGRVGGLGGELFF	TGTGCCAGCAGCCCCGGAAGGGTCGGGGGACTCGGCGGGGAGCTGTTTTTT	NA	NA	TRBJ2-2	TRBV28
CASSVAGTHYEQYF	TGTGCCAGCAGCGTAGCCGGCACCCACTACGAGCAGTACTTC	NA	NA	TRBJ2-7	TRBV9
CASSTDLETQYF	TGTGCCAGCAGCACGGACCTTGAGACCCAGTACTTC	NA	NA	TRBJ2-5	TRBV5-6
CASSLDPGHEDYGYTF	TGTGCCAGCAGCTTAGATCCGGGGCATGAGGACTATGGCTACACCTTC	NA	NA	TRBJ1-2	TRBV11-2
CASSRDRYNEQFF	TGTGCCAGCAGCCGGGACAGATACAATGAGCAGTTCTTC	NA	TRBD1	TRBJ2-1	TRBV27
CASRQSPSYEQYF	TGTGCCAGCAGACAAAGTCCCTCCTACGAGCAGTACTTC	NA	NA	TRBJ2-7	TRBV28
CASRPGLGDEQFF	TGTGCCAGCAGGCCCGGACTAGGGGATGAGCAGTTCTTC	NA	TRBD2	TRBJ2-1	TRBV27
CASSLAGDQPQHF	TGTGCCAGCAGCTTGGCGGGGGATCAGCCCCAGCATTTT	NA	NA	TRBJ1-5	TRBV5-6
CASSLFGGEQYF	TGTGCCAGCAGTTTGTTCGGCGGCGAGCAGTACTTC	few	NA	TRBJ2-7	TRBV28
CASSAPPGVLNSPLHF	TGTGCCAGCAGTGCCCCCCCAGGGGTACTCAATTCACCCCTCCACTTT	NA	NA	TRBJ1-6	TRBV6-1
CASSIGNSYEQYF	TGTGCCAGTAGTATAGGTAACAGCTACGAGCAGTACTTC	NA	NA	TRBJ2-7	TRBV19
CAWDRQVEQYF	TGTGCCTGGGACAGGCAAGTCGAGCAGTACTTC	NA	NA	TRBJ2-7	TRBV30
CASSLARRGGDTEAFF	TGTGCCAGCAGCTTAGCGCGTAGAGGCGGGGACACTGAAGCTTTCTTT	NA	NA	TRBJ1-1	TRBV7-2
CASSSFRDRGDATQYF	TGTGCCAGCAGCTCCTTTCGGGACAGGGGTGATGCGACCCAGTACTTC	NA	TRBD1	TRBJ2-5	TRBV28
CASRTGVGAFQPQHF	TGTGCCAGCAGAACAGGGGTAGGGGCTTTTCAGCCCCAGCATTTT	NA	TRBD1	TRBJ1-5	TRBV27
CASSSRDSGNTIYF	TGTGCCAGCAGCTCCAGAGACTCTGGAAACACCATATATTTT	NA	NA	TRBJ1-3	TRBV9